The rows below give T cell receptor beta chains drawn from one sample of a study of CD4+ T cells in melanoma. Sequencing used immunoSEQ multiplex PCR; TCRdb keeps in-frame clones, though not all of them. The sample lists tens of thousands of clones; 60% to 75% were seen once. Input material: tumor tissue. These receptors were taken from a human donor with melanoma. CDR3s include the opening cysteine and the closing phenylalanine or tryptophan.

TRBV7-2,TRBJ2-7,CASSPFGGAQYEQYF
TRBV6-5,TRBJ1-1,CASSYRGPYTEAFF
TRBV19,TRBJ1-2,CASSIGLSNYGYTF
TRBV7-3,TRBJ2-2,CASSTMNTGELFF
TRBV27,TRBJ2-5,CASRSWETQYF
TRBV6-1,TRBJ2-3,CASSEERLAGGQRDTQYF
TRBV5-6,TRBJ1-5,CASSLSNQPQHF
TRBV6-1,TRBJ2-7,CASSGGGLTRQYF
TRBV6-4,TRBJ1-2,CASIPDRARYYYGYTF
TRBV28,TRBJ1-4,CATSQRGRGRSNEKLFF
TRBV5-1,TRBJ1-1,CASSLGGLVTEAFF
TRBV19,TRBJ1-1,CASSSRVNTEAFF
TRBV27,TRBJ2-2,CASSPLGWAGELFF
TRBV7-2,TRBJ2-7,CASSPLGRGSSYEQYF
TRBV7-8,TRBJ1-1,CASSRPGLQNTEAFF
TRBV7-9,TRBJ1-2,CASSLGQGRNYGYTF
TRBV4-1,TRBJ1-2,CASSQDSSLGQGVGYTF
TRBV30,NA,CAWTVGGTSYEQYF
TRBV7-9,TRBJ2-5,CASSPKSRLETQYF
TRBV7-9,TRBJ2-7,CASTLGGAYEQYF
TRBV6-5,TRBJ2-7,CATTGLHKEQYF
TRBV11-3,TRBJ2-7,CASSDSGGTTYEQYF
TRBV7-9,TRBJ2-1,CASSLVAGGFYNEQFF
TRBV29-1,TRBJ1-1,CSAPTGTNTEAFF
TRBV11-2,TRBJ1-6,CASSLAYRAGSSPLHF
TRBV11-3,TRBJ2-1,CASSHPGGGNEQFF
TRBV20-1,TRBJ2-1,CSAAERGSLLF
TRBV19,TRBJ2-6,CASSIKAGANVLTF
TRBV27,TRBJ2-1,CASADRVEQFF
TRBV2,TRBJ2-3,CASSASGTDTQYF
TRBV12-5,TRBJ1-2,CASGPIRVAAGGYTF
TRBV19,TRBJ2-2,CASNGEGRGTGELFF
TRBV5-1,TRBJ1-4,CASSLGTGLATNEKLFF
TRBV11-3,TRBJ2-7,CASSADGQGAYEQYF
TRBV5-6,TRBJ2-1,CASSSAGRDPLFSYNEQFF
TRBV4-3,TRBJ1-2,CASSQDLQRGYGYTF
TRBV7-6,TRBJ1-1,CASSPNRLTEAFF
TRBV2,TRBJ2-7,CATRDNSYEQYF
TRBV9,TRBJ2-7,CASSVGTGADYYEQYF
TRBV5-4,TRBJ1-5,CASSQGNQPQHF
TRBV6-5,TRBJ1-5,CASSYGQHNQPQHF
TRBV5-1,TRBJ2-2,CASSLEGLQGNGELFF
TRBV7-8,TRBJ1-1,CASSRQGTDMNTEAFF
TRBV5-5,TRBJ1-2,CASSLARDGSGYTF
TRBV5-1,TRBJ2-3,CASSSQPGQSTDTQYF
TRBV7-9,TRBJ2-1,CASRPLTVEQFF
TRBV6-5,TRBJ2-3,CASSYSQGTDTQYF
TRBV9,TRBJ2-2,CASSFVTGELFF
TRBV5-8,TRBJ2-1,CASSLGGVNEQFF
TRBV30,TRBJ1-1,CAWEKQGGLGAFF
TRBV30,TRBJ1-2,CAWTPGSYGYTF
TRBV9,TRBJ2-5,CASSVGQARAETQYF